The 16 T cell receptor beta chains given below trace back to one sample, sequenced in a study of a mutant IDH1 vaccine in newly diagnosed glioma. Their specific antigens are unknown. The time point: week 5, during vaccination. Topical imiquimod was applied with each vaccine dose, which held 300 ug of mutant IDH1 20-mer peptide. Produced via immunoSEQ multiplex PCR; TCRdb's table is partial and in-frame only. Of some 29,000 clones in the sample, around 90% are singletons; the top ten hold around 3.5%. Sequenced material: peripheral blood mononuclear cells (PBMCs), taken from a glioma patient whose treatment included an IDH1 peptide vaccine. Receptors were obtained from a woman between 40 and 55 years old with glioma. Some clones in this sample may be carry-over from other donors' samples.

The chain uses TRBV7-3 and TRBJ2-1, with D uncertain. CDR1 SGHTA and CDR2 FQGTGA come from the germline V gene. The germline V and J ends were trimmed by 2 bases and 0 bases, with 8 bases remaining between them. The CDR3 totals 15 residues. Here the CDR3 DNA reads TGTGCCAGCAGCTTAGCGGTCAGCTCCTACAATGAGCAGTTCTTC. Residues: CASSLAVSSYNEQFF.

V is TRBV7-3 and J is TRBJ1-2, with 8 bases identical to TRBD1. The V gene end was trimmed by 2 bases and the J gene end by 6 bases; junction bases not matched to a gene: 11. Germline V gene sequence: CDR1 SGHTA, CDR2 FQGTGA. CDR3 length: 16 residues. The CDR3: CASSLDSRQGANGYTF. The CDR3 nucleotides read TGTGCCAGCAGCTTAGACAGTCGGCAGGGGGCGAATGGCTACACCTTC.

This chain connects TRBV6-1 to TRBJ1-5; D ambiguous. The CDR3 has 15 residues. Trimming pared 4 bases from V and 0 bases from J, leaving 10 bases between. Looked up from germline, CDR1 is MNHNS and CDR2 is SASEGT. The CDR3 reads CASSVSRYSNQPQHF. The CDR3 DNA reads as TGTGCCAGCAGTGTTAGTCGTTATAGCAATCAGCCCCAGCATTTT.

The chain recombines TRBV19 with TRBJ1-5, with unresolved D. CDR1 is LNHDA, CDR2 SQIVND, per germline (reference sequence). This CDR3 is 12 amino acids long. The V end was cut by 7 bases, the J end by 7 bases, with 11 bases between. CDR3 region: CASKERSQPQHF. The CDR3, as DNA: TGTGCCAGTAAGGAACGATCGCAGCCCCAGCATTTT.

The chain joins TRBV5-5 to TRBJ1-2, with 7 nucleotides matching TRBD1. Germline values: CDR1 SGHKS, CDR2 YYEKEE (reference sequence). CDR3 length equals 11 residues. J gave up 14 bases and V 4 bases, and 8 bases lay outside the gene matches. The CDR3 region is CASSETGLGTF. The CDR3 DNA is TGTGCCAGCAGCGAGACAGGGCTCGGGACCTTC.

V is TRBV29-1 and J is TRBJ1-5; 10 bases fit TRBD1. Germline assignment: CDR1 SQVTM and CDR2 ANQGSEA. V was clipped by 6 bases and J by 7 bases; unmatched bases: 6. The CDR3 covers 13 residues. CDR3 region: CSVRTGGGQPQHF. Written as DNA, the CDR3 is TGCAGCGTACGGACAGGGGGAGGGCAGCCCCAGCATTTT.

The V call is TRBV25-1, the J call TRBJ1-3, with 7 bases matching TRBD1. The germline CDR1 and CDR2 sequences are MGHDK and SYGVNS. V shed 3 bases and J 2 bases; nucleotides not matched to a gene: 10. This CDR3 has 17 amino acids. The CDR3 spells CASSDLKTGIPGNTIYF. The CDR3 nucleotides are TGTGCCAGCAGTGATCTAAAGACAGGGATCCCTGGAAACACCATATATTTT.

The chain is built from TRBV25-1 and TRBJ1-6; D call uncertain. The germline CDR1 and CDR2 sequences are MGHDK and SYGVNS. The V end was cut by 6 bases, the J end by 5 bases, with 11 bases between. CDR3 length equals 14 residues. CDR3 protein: CASSEGKDNSPLHF. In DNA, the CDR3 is TGTGCCAGCAGCGAAGGAAAAGATAATTCACCCCTCCACTTT.

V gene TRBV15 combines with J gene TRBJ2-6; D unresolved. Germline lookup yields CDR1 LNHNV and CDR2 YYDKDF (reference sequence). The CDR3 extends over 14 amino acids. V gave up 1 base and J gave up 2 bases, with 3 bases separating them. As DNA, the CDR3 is TGTGCCACCAGCAGAGGCGCTGGGGCCAACGTCCTGACTTTC. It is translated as CATSRGAGANVLTF. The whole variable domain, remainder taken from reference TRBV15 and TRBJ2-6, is DAMVIQNPRYQVTQFGKPVTLSCSQTLNHNVMYWYQQKSSQAPKLLFHYYDKDFNNEADTPDNFQSRRPNTSFCFLDIRSPGLGDTAMYLCATSRGAGANVLTFGAGSRLTVL.

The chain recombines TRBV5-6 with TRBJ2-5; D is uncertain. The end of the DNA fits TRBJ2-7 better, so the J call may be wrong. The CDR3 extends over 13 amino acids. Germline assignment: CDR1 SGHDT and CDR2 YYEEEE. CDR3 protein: CASTPPDSYEQYF. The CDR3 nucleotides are TGTGCCAGCACCCCCCCAGATTCCTACGAGCAGTACTTC.

This CDR3 is CASSLGGYPGNTIYF. The CDR3, as DNA: TGTGCCAGCAGCTTGGGAGGATACCCTGGAAACACCATATATTTT. The chain links TRBV5-8 to TRBJ1-3; D remains ambiguous. The CDR3 loop spans 15 amino acids. Germline values: CDR1 SGHTS, CDR2 YDEGEE. V dropped 0 bases and J dropped 2 bases, with 9 bases sitting between them.

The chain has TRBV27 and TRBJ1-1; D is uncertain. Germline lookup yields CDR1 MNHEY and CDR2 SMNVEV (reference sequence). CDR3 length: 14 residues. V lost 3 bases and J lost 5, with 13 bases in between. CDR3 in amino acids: CASSFTDRRTEAFF. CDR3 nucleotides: TGTGCCAGCAGTTTCACGGATCGGAGGACTGAAGCTTTCTTT.

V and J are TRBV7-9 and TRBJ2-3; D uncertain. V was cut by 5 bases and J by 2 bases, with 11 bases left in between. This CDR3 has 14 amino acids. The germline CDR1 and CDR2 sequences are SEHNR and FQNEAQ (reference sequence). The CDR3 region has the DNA TGTGCCAGCAGCCACCCGGAGATCACAGATACGCAGTATTTT. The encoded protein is CASSHPEITDTQYF.

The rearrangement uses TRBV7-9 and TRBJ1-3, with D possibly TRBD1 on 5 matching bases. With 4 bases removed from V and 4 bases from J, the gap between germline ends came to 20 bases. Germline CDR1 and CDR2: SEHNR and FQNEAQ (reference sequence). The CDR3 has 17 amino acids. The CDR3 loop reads CASSYPKTAKDGNTIYF. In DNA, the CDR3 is TGTGCCAGCAGCTACCCAAAGACAGCTAAGGACGGAAACACCATATATTTT.

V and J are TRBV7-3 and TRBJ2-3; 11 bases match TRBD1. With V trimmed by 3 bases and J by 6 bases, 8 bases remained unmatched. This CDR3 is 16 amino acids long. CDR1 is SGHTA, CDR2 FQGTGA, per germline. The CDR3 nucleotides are TGTGCCAGCAGCTTCACCGGGACAGGGGGTTTCGATACGCAGTATTTT. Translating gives CASSFTGTGGFDTQYF.

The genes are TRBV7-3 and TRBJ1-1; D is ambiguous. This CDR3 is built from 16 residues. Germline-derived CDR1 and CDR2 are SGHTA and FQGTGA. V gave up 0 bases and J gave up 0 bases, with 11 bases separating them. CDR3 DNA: TGTGCCAGCAGCTTAACCCCCAGCCGCATGAACACTGAAGCTTTCTTT. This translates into CASSLTPSRMNTEAFF.